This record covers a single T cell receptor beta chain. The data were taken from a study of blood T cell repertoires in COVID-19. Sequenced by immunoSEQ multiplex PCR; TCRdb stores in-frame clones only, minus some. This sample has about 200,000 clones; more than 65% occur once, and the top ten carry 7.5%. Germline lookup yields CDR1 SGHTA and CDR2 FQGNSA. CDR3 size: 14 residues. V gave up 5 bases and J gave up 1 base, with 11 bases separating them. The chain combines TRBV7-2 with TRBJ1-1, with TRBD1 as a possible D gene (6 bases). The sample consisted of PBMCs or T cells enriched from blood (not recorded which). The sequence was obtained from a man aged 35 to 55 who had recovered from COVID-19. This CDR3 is CASSTQTGNTEAFF. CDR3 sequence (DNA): TGTGCCAGCAGCACCCAGACAGGGAACACTGAAGCTTTCTTT.